This TCR beta chain was observed in a study of T cell responses to AZD1222 COVID-19 vaccine (dated by TCRdb to about 2021). Background on the whole study: TCR sequencing was performed for some 250 trial participants, of whom 200 to 220 were given two doses of AZD1222 and 26 were given two doses of MenACWY control vaccine. Trial participants were enrolled by age into 18-55, 56-69 and 70-plus year subgroups, with approximately 160, 26 and 62 TCR-sequenced participants respectively.

As regards this clone: Its antigen is unknown. The input lacks base qualities; no much larger clone sits a single base away.

Sample time point, as interpreted from the label and publication: about 28 days (+/-7) after the second vaccine dose. Because spike-specific TCR depth and breadth did not differ between the two schedules, AZD1222 recipients who got a second dose at roughly 4 weeks were pooled with those who got a second dose at roughly 12 weeks. The vaccinee samples were drawn from two UK trials, COV001 and COV002, one of which was a single-blind randomized controlled phase 2/3 trial testing AZD1222 (ChAdOx1 nCoV-19) in healthy adults. For TCRbeta chain sequencing, PBMC samples from trial participants were taken at day 0 and at day 28 after the second dose. Summary of the overall study and its limitations: Epitopes outside the regions mutated in the B.1.351 and B.1.1.7 variants were reportedly recognized by nearly half of the unique spike-specific TCRs. The whole spike protein was spanned by vaccine-associated CD4 TCRs, and dominant responses were seen in regions 160-218 and 743-854. Conclusions about previously exposed vaccinees were limited because only six or seven AZD1222 recipients were SARS-CoV-2 seropositive at baseline. After two AZD1222 doses, spike-specific TCR breadth and depth were significantly higher than at day 0 and than in MenACWY recipients. Because no day 14 peak-response samples were available, the repertoires could be characterized only after the peak T cell response. The 56-69-year group was small, and its depth increase did not reach significance, likely because of low power. Most participants were white British and females outnumbered males, and the authors suggested that clonal diversity may have been underestimated.

The CDR3 regions of human TCRbeta chains were subjected to immunosequencing. The original pipeline was this. TCRs in the repertoires were compared against a reference library of SARS-CoV-2-specific TCRs that had been generated with the MIRA antigen-specificity platform. Breadth was defined as the fraction of unique TCRs that were SARS-CoV-2-associated, and depth was defined as the fraction of total T cells that were SARS-CoV-2-associated. Using the MIRA data, each spike-specific TCR was mapped to the spike region that the TCR reacts to and placed in a CD4 or CD8 class. Log10-transformed breadth and depth values were compared by one-way ANOVA with Sidak's multiple comparisons tests. As stored in TCRdb, this immuneACCESS dataset retains in-frame rearrangements with V and J assigned. A fraction of the clones does not appear; measured against another copy, unresolved V genes explain less than half of the discrepancy, and the remainder lacks a known reason. That table furnishes V, J and clone size, whereas the DNA furnished D and trimming. Counted in this sample were some 180,000 clones; around 90% of them appeared once. The ten largest clones take up approximately 1.8% of the sample.

As encoded in the germline V gene, CDR1 is SGHTA while CDR2 is FQGTGA. Including cysteine and phenylalanine, the CDR3 has 15 amino acids. Here the CDR3 DNA is all that survives: 45 bases in frame from base 1. Germline trimming amounts to 5 bases on V and 10 bases on J, with 12 as the count of junction bases outside the gene matches. The sequence links TRBV7-3 to TRBJ2-1; 9 bases in the junction line up with TRBD2. Source: peripheral blood, taken 28 days after the second AZD1222 dose. The sequence was obtained from an adult who received the AZD1222 COVID-19 vaccine. The CDR3 region: CASSPSGSGSREQFF. The DNA sequence is TGTGCCAGCAGCCCCAGCGGTAGCGGGAGTCGCGAGCAGTTCTTC.